This entry is about one T cell receptor (beta chain). The data were obtained in a study of shared clonotypes between healthy human individuals. This table comes from immunoSEQ multiplex PCR, and its TCRdb copy is limited to in-frame clones, with some not included. Of 2 million to 3 million clones in the sample, roughly 93% were seen once. Trimming took off 1 base at V and 4 bases at J, with 16 bases between the two ends. Germline assignment: CDR1 SGHNT and CDR2 YYREEE (reference sequence). The CDR3 contains 16 residues. The sample consisted of naive CD4+ T cells from PBMCs. Subset denoted: CD45RA+ positively selected. This TCR was sampled from a young man in good health. Some clones in this sample may be carry-over from other donors' samples. This chain uses TRBV5-4 with TRBJ2-3, with D perhaps TRBD1 (6 bases). The CDR3 nucleotides are TGTGCCAGCAGCTTGCCCGATTTGGGGGCGTCAGATACGCAGTATTTT. It yields the protein CASSLPDLGASDTQYF. The variable domain in full, with the rest retrieved from reference TRBV5-4 and TRBJ2-3, is ETGVTQSPTHLIKTRGQQVTLRCSSQSGHNTVSWYQQALGQGPQFIFQYYREEENGRGNFPPRFSGLQFPNYSSELNVNALELDDSALYLCASSLPDLGASDTQYFGPGTRLTVL.